This T cell receptor (beta chain) derives from a study of T-cell memory formation after mild COVID-19. The CDR3 extends over 13 amino acids. CDR1 is SGHVS, CDR2 FQNEAQ, per germline. The germline V and J ends were trimmed by 2 bases and 4 bases, with 8 bases remaining between them. Each CDR3 protein gets one entry after TCRdb re-called the 5' RACE reads with MiXCR. This table holds a few hundred thousand distinct CDR3 sequences, about 24% found once. Specimen: PBMCs or a T cell subset sorted from them (not recorded which). The chain carries TRBV7-8 and TRBJ1-2; D ambiguous. The TCR comes from an adult woman who had mild COVID-19 (a few samples of this study predate the infection). Cell type and time point are not known. DNA for the CDR3: TGTGCCAGCAGCTTAAGGGCCTCCTATGGCTACACCTTC. As protein: CASSLRASYGYTF.